This T cell receptor beta chain was documented in a study of blood T cell repertoires in COVID-19. Study context: Samples came from the United States, Italy and Spain, spanning acute and convalescent COVID-19.

Only in-frame clones appear in the TCRdb table, and some are missing; sequencing was by immunoSEQ multiplex PCR. Found here are around 180,000 clones, more than 70% of them singletons; the top ten hold more than 3.5%. The CDR3 loop spans 12 amino acids. Germline V CDR1 and CDR2: LNHNV, YYDKDF (reference sequence). V lost 0 bases to trimming and J lost 5 bases, with 4 bases between them. What was sequenced was peripheral blood. The sequence derives from a woman aged 30 to 39 with acute or convalescent COVID-19. The rearrangement uses TRBV15 and TRBJ1-1; D not certain. In nucleotides, the CDR3 is TGTGCCACCAGCAGAGATAGTACTGAAGCTTTCTTT. Amino acids: CATSRDSTEAFF.